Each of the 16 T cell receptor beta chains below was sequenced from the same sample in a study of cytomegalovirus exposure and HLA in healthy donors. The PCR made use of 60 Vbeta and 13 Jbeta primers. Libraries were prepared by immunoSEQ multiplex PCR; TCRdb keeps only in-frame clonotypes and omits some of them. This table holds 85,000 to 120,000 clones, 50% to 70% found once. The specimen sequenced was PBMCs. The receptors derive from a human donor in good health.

CDR3 in amino acids: CASSSGGGSYEQYF. In nucleotides, the CDR3 is TGTGCCAGCAGCAGCGGAGGAGGGTCCTACGAGCAGTACTTC. The J gene is TRBJ2-7, the V gene TRBV21-1; TRBD2 is the table's D call, not checked against the DNA. TRBV21-1 is described as a pseudogene. The CDR3 is 14 amino acids.

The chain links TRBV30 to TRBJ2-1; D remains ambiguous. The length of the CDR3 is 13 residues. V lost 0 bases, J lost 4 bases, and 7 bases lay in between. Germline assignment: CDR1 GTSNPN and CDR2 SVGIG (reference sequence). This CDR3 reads CAWSVARYNEQFF. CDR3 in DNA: TGTGCCTGGAGTGTGGCCAGATACAATGAGCAGTTCTTC.

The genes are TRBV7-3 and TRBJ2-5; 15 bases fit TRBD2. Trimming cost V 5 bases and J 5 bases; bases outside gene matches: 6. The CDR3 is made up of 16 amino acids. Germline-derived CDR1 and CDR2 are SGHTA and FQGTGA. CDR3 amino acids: CASSLGLAGGRETQYF. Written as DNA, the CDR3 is TGTGCCAGCAGCCTTGGACTAGCGGGAGGGCGTGAGACCCAGTACTTC. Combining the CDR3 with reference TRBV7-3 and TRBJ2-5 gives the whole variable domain GAGVSQTPSNKVTEKGKYVELRCDPISGHTALYWYRQSLGQGPEFLIYFQGTGAADDSGLPNDRFFAVRPEGSVSTLKIQRTERGDSAVYLCASSLGLAGGRETQYFGPGTRLLVL.

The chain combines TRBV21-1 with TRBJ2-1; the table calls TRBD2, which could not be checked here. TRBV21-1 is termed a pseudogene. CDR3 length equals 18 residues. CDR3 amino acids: CASSKGVGGAGGGNEQFF. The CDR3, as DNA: TGTGCCAGCAGCAAAGGAGTCGGAGGGGCTGGGGGAGGCAATGAGCAGTTCTTC.

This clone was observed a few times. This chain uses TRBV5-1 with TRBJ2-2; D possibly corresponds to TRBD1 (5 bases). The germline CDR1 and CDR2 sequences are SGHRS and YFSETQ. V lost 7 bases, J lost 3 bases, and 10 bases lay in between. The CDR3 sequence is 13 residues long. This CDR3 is CASGATDTGELFF. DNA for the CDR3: TGCGCCAGCGGGGCTACGGACACCGGGGAGCTGTTTTTT.

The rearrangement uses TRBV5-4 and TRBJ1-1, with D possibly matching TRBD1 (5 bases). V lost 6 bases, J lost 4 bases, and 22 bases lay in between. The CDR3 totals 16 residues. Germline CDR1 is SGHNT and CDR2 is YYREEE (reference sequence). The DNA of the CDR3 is TGTGCCAGCACCCAGGAGCTGGGGCGTGTCATCACTGAAGCTTTCTTT. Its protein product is CASTQELGRVITEAFF.

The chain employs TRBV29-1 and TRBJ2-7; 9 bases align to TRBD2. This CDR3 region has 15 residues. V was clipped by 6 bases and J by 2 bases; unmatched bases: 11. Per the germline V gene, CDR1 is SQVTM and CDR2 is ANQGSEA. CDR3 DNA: TGCAGCGTAGGTAGCGGGAGTTCTAACCCCTACGAGCAGTACTTC. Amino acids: CSVGSGSSNPYEQYF.

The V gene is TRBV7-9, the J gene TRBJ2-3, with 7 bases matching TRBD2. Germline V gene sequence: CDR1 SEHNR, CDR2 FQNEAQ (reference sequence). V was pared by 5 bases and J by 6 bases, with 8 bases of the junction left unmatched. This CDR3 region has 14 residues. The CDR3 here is CASSPTGGDDTQYF. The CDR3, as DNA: TGTGCCAGCAGCCCCACGGGAGGTGACGATACGCAGTATTTT.

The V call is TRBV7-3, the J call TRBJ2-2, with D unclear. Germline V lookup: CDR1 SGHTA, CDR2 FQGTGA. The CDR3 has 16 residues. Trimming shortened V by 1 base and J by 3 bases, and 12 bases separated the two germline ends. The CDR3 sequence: CASSLNKRSHTGELFF. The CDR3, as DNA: TGTGCCAGCAGCTTAAATAAGCGCAGTCACACCGGGGAGCTGTTTTTT.

The CDR3 loop reads CASSGTSMGTDTQYF. The CDR3 DNA sequence: TGCGCCAGCAGCGGCACTAGCATGGGCACAGATACGCAGTATTTT. J is TRBJ2-3 and V is TRBV5-1; weak D call: TRBD2 (6 bases). V was trimmed by 4 bases and J by 1 base, leaving 13 bases between them. The CDR3 has 15 amino acids. Germline V gives CDR1 SGHRS, CDR2 YFSETQ.

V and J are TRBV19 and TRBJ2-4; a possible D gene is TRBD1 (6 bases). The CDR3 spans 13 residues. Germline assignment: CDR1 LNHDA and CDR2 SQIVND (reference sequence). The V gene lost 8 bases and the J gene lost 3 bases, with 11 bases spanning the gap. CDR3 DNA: TGTGCCAGTCCGGCAGGGGTCAAAAACATTCAGTACTTC. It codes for CASPAGVKNIQYF.

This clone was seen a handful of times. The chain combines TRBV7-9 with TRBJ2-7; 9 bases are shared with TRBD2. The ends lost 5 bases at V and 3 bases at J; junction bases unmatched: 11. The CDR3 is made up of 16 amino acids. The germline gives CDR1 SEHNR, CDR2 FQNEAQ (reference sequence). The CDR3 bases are TGTGCCAGCAGCCCGACAGGAGCGGGAGGTCTCTACGAGCAGTACTTC. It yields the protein CASSPTGAGGLYEQYF.

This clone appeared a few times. The CDR3 is CASSFLGGSNQPQHF. CDR3 bases: TGTGCCAGCAGTTTCCTGGGGGGTAGCAATCAGCCCCAGCATTTT. This chain connects TRBV27 to TRBJ1-5; a possible D gene is TRBD1 (5 bases). This CDR3 is built from 15 residues. Trimming shortened V by 3 bases and J by 0 bases, and 9 bases separated the two germline ends. CDR1 and CDR2 from the germline V gene are MNHEY and SMNVEV (reference sequence).

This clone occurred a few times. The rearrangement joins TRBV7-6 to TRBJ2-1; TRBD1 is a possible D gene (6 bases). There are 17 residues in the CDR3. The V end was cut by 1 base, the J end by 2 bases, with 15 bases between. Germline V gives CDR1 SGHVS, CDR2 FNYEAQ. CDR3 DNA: TGTGCCAGCAGCTTAGAGCTCTCCAGGGACACCTACAATGAGCAGTTCTTC. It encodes CASSLELSRDTYNEQFF.

CDR3 in amino acids: CASTGTSGNYEQYF. The CDR3 DNA sequence: TGCGCCAGCACAGGGACTAGCGGGAACTACGAGCAGTACTTC. The J gene is TRBJ2-7, the V gene TRBV5-1; 13 nucleotides match TRBD2. The V gene end was trimmed by 6 bases and the J gene end by 3 bases; junction bases not matched to a gene: 3. Per germline, CDR1 SGHRS and CDR2 YFSETQ. The CDR3 has 14 amino acids.

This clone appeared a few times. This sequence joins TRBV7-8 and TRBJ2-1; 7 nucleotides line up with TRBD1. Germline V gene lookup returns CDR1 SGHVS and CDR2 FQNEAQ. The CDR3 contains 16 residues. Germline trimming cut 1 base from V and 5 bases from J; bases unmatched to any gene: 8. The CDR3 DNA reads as TGTGCCAGCAGCTTAGTCGGGACAGTCTTTAACAATGAGCAGTTCTTC. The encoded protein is CASSLVGTVFNNEQFF.